The 6 T cell receptor beta chains presented below share a single source sample, sequenced in a study of brain metastases from non-small cell lung cancer (dated by TCRdb to about 2019). Libraries were constructed by the immunoSEQ multiplex PCR assay. TCRdb limited this immuneACCESS table to in-frame rearrangements with V and J called. A share of clones is missing; checked studies link under half to unresolved V genes, and the rest is unexplained. The sample contains about 8,000 clones, around four fifths of them found a single time. The ten largest account for 3.5% to 5% of the sample. The material sequenced was primary lung tumor tissue. The cell subset or site label corresponds to: primary lung tumor paired with brain metastasis. The receptors were gathered from a donor aged 40 or over with non-small cell lung cancer.

V is TRBV3-1 (or the pseudogene TRBV3-2) and J is TRBJ1-6; possibly TRBD1 for D (6 bases). This CDR3 comprises 14 residues. In germline, CDR1 is LGHDT, CDR2 YNNKEL (reference sequence). V was cut by 7 bases and J by 6 bases, with 13 bases left in between. The CDR3 DNA is TGTGCCAGCAATCACAGGGCCCCTAATTCACCCCTCCACTTT. The encoded protein is CASNHRAPNSPLHF.

The chain carries TRBV7-6 and TRBJ1-4; no clear D. Between the trimmed V and J ends, which lost 1 base and 4 bases, there was a span of 10 bases. Germline lookup yields CDR1 SGHVS and CDR2 FNYEAQ. The CDR3 has 15 residues. This CDR3 reads CASSLDRQFNEKLFF. The CDR3 DNA follows: TGTGCCAGCAGCTTAGATCGTCAGTTTAATGAAAAACTGTTTTTT.

This clone was observed a single time. V and J are TRBV9 and TRBJ1-2; no firm D call. Trimming stripped 6 bases from V and 4 bases from J, with 16 bases between. Germline CDR1 is SGDLS and CDR2 is YYNGEE. The CDR3 extends over 14 amino acids. This chain's CDR3 is CASTIGRFGYGYTF. In nucleotides, the CDR3 is TGTGCCAGCACCATAGGGAGATTTGGCTATGGCTACACCTTC.

This sequence joins TRBV29-1 and TRBJ2-1, with D possibly being TRBD1 (6 bases). Germline values: CDR1 SQVTM, CDR2 ANQGSEA. The CDR3 runs 10 residues. The CDR3 DNA reads TGCAGTGCTAGGACAGAAGAGCAGTTCTTC. It specifies CSARTEEQFF.

V usage is TRBV9 and J usage is TRBJ1-4, with D perhaps TRBD1 (6 bases). Germline assignment: CDR1 SGDLS and CDR2 YYNGEE. Trimming removed 4 bases from V and 7 bases from J, with 17 bases in between. CDR3 size: 15 residues. As DNA, the CDR3 is TGTGCCAGCAGCCCGCGGAGGGGGGACGTTGAAAAACTGTTTTTT. Protein product: CASSPRRGDVEKLFF.

The gene calls are TRBV27 and TRBJ2-5; TRBD2 agrees at 13 bases. Germline V gene lookup returns CDR1 MNHEY and CDR2 SMNVEV (reference sequence). The CDR3 loop spans 15 amino acids. V was clipped by 6 bases and J by 5 bases; unmatched bases: 6. As DNA, the CDR3 is TGTGCCAGCAGACCAGGGACTAGCGGGGTGGAGACCCAGTACTTC. This gives the protein CASRPGTSGVETQYF.